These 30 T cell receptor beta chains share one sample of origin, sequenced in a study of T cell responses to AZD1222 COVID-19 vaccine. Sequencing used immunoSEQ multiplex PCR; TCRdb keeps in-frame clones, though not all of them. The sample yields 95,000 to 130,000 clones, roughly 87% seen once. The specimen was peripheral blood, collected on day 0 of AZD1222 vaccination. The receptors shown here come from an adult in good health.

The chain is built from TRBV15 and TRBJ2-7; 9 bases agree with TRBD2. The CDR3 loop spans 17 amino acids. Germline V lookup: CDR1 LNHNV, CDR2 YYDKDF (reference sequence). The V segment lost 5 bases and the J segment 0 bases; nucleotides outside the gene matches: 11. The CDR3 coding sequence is TGTGCCACCAGCCGGATCATTTTGCGGGGGGGCTCCTACGAGCAGTACTTC. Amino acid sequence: CATSRIILRGGSYEQYF. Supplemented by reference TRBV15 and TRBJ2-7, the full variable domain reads DAMVIQNPRYQVTQFGKPVTLSCSQTLNHNVMYWYQQKSSQAPKLLFHYYDKDFNNEADTPDNFQSRRPNTSFCFLDIRSPGLGDTAMYLCATSRIILRGGSYEQYFGPGTRLTVT.

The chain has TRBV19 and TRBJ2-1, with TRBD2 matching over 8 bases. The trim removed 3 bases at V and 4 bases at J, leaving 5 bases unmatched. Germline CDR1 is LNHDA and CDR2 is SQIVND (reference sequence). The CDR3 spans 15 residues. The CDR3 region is CASSMGGGLYNEQFF. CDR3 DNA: TGTGCCAGTAGTATGGGCGGGGGGCTTTACAATGAGCAGTTCTTC.

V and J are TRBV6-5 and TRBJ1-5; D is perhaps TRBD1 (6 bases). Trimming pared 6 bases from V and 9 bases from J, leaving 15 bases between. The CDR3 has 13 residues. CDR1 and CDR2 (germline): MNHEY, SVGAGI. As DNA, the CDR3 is TGTGCCAGCAGCCTACCAGGGGATCGGCCCCAGCATTTT. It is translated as CASSLPGDRPQHF.

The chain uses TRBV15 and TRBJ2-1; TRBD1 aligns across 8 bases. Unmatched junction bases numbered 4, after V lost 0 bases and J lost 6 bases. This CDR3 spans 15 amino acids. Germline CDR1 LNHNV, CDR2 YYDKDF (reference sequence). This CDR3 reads CATSRERQGLNEQFF. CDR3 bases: TGTGCCACCAGCAGAGAAAGACAGGGGCTCAATGAGCAGTTCTTC.

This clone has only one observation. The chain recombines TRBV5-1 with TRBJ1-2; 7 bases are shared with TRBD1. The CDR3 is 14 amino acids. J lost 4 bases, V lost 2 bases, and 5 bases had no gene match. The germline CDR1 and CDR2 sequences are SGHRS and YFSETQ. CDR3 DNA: TGCGCCAGCAGCTTTGAGGGACAGCTCTATGGCTACACCTTC. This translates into CASSFEGQLYGYTF.

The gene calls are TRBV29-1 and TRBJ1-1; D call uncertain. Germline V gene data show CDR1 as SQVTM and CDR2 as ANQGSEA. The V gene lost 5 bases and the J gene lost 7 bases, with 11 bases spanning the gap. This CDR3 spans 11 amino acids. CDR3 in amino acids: CSVRRVSEAFF. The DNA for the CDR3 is TGCAGCGTTCGCCGTGTCAGTGAAGCTTTCTTT. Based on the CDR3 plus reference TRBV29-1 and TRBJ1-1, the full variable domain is SAVISQKPSRDICQRGTSLTIQCQVDSQVTMMFWYRQQPGQSLTLIATANQGSEATYESGFVIDKFPISRPNLTFSTLTVSNMSPEDSSIYLCSVRRVSEAFFGQGTRLTVV.

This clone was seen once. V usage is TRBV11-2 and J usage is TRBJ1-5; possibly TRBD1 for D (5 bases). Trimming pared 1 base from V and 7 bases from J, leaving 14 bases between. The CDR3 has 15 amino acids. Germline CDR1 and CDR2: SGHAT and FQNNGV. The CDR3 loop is CASSLGSGGRQPQHF. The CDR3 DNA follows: TGTGCCAGCAGCTTAGGATCTGGGGGGAGGCAGCCCCAGCATTTT.

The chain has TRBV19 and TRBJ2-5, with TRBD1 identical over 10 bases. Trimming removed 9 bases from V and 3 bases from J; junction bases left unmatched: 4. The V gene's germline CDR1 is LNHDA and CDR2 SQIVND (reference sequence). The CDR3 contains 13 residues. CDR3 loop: CASNGQGEETQYF. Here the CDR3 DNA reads TGTGCCAGCAATGGACAGGGGGAAGAGACCCAGTACTTC.

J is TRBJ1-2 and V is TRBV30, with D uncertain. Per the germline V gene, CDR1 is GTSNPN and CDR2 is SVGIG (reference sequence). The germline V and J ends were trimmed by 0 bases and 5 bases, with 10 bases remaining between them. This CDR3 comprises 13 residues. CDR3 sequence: CAWSVDGGYGYTF. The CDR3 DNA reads TGTGCCTGGAGTGTAGACGGAGGGTATGGCTACACCTTC.

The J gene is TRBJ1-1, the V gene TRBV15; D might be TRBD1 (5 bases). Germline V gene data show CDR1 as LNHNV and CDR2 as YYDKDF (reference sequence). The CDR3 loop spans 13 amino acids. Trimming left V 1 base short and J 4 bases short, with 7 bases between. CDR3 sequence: CATSRGGGTEAFF. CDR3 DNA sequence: TGTGCCACCAGCAGAGGGGGGGGCACTGAAGCTTTCTTT.

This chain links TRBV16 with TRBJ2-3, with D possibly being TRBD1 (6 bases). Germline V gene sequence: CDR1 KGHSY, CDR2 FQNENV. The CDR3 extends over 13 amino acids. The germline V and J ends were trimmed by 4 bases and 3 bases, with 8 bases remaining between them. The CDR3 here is CASSPGTTDTQYF. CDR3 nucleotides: TGTGCCAGCAGCCCGGGGACAACAGATACGCAGTATTTT.

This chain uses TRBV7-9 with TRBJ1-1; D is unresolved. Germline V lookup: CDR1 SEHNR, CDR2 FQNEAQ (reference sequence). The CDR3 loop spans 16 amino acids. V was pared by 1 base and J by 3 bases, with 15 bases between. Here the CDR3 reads CASSLVRVEEDTEAFF. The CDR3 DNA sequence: TGTGCCAGCAGCTTAGTACGGGTGGAGGAGGACACTGAAGCTTTCTTT.

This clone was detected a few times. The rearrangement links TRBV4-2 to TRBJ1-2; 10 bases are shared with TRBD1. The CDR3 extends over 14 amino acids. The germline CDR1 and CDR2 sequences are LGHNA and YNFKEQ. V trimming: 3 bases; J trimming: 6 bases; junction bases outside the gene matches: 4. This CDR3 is CASSHRDRGDGYTF. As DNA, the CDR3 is TGTGCCAGCAGCCACAGGGACAGGGGTGATGGCTACACCTTC.

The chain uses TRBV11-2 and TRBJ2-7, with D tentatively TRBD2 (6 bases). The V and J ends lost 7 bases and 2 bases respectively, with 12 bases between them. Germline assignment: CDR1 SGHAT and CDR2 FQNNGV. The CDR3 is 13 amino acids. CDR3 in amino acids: CASTKSGAYEQYF. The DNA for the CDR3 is TGTGCCAGCACCAAATCGGGGGCCTACGAGCAGTACTTC. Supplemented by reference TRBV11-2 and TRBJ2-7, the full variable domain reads EAGVAQSPRYKIIEKRQSVAFWCNPISGHATLYWYQQILGQGPKLLIQFQNNGVVDDSQLPKDRFSAERLKGVDSTLKIQPAKLEDSAVYLCASTKSGAYEQYFGPGTRLTVT.

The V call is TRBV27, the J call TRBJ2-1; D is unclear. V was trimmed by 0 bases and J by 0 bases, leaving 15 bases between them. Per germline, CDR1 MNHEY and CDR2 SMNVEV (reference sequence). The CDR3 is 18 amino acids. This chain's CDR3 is CASSLSLQTYLSYNEQFF. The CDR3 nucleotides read TGTGCCAGCAGTTTATCTCTCCAGACCTACCTCTCCTACAATGAGCAGTTCTTC.

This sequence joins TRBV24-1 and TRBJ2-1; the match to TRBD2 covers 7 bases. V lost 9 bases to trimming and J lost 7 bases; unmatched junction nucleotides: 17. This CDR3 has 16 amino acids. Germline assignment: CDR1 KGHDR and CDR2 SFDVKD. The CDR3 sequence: CATGGDYRAQANEQFF. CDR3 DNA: TGTGCCACCGGCGGGGACTATCGGGCCCAAGCGAATGAGCAGTTCTTC.

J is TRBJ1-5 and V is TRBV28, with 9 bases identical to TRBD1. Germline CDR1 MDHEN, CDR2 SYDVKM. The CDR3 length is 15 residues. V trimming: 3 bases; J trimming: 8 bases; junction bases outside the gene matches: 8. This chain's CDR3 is CASSFGQGNGEPQHF. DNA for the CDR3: TGTGCCAGCAGTTTCGGACAGGGGAATGGGGAGCCCCAGCATTTT.

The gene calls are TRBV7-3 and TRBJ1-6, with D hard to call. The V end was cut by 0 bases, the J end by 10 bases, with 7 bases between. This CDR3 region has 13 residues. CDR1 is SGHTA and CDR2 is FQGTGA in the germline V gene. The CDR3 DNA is TGTGCCAGCAGCTTAACGGTGGAGTCACCCCTCCACTTT. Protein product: CASSLTVESPLHF.

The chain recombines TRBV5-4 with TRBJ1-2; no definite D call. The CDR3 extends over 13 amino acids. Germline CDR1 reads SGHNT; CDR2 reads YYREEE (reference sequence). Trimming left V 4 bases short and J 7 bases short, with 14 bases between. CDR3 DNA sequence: TGTGCCAGCAGCCACGAGACGGGGTTTGGCTACACCTTC. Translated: CASSHETGFGYTF. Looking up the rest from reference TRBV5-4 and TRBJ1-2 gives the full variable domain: ETGVTQSPTHLIKTRGQQVTLRCSSQSGHNTVSWYQQALGQGPQFIFQYYREEENGRGNFPPRFSGLQFPNYSSELNVNALELDDSALYLCASSHETGFGYTFGSGTRLTVV.

The CDR3 is CASSLRVGNTEAFF. The CDR3, as DNA: TGTGCCAGCAGCTTAAGGGTAGGGAACACTGAAGCTTTCTTT. The chain employs TRBV7-3 and TRBJ1-1; D remains ambiguous. The CDR3 totals 14 residues. The germline gives CDR1 SGHTA, CDR2 FQGTGA. The V and J ends lost 1 base and 1 base respectively, with 7 bases between them.

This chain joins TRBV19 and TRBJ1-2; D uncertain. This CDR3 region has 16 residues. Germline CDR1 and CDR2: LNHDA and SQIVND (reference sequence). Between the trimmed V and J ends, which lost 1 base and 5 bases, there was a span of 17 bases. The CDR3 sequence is CASSIGPPTDGYGYTF. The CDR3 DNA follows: TGTGCCAGTAGTATAGGACCCCCGACGGACGGATATGGCTACACCTTC.

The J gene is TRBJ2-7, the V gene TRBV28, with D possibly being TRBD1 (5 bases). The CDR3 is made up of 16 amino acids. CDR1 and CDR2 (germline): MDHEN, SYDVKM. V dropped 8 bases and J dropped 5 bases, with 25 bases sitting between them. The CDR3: CASAGASGTYFHEQYF. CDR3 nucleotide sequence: TGTGCCAGCGCTGGGGCTTCCGGCACATATTTCCACGAGCAGTACTTC.

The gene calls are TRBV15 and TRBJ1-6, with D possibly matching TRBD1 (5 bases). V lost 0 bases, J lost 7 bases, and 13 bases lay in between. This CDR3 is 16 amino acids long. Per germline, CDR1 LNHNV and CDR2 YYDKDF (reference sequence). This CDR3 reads CATSRDLSGGNSPLHF. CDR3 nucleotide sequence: TGTGCCACCAGCAGAGACCTCTCGGGGGGAAATTCACCCCTCCACTTT.

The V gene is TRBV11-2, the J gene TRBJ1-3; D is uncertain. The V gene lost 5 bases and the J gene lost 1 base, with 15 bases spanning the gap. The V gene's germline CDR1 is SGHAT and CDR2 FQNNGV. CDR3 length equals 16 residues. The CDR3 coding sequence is TGTGCCAGCAGCCTCCGGGCCTCGGGGTCTGGAAACACCATATATTTT. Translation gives CASSLRASGSGNTIYF.

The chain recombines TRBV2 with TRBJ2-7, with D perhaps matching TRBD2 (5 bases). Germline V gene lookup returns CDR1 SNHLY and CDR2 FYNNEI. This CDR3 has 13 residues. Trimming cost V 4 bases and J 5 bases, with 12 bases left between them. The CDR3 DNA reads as TGTGCCAGCAGTGCCCGGGGTACCAACGAGCAGTACTTC. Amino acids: CASSARGTNEQYF. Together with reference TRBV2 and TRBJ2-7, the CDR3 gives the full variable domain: EPEVTQTPSHQVTQMGQEVILRCVPISNHLYFYWYRQILGQKVEFLVSFYNNEISEKSEIFDDQFSVERPDGSNFTLKIRSTKLEDSAMYFCASSARGTNEQYFGPGTRLTVT.

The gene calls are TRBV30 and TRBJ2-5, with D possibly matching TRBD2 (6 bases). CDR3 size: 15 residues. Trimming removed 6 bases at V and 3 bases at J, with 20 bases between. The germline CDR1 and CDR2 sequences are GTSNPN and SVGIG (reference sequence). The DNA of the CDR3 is TGTGCCTGTCGGGACTTACTAAGGTCGGAAGAGACCCAGTACTTC. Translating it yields CACRDLLRSEETQYF.

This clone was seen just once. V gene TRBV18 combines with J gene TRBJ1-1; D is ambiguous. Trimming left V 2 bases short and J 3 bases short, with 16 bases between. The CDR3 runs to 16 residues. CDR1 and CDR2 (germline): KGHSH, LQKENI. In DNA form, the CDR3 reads TGTGCCAGCTCACCATACCCCCTTTTTTTCGACACTGAAGCTTTCTTT. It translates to CASSPYPLFFDTEAFF. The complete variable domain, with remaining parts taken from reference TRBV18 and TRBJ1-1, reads NAGVMQNPRHLVRRRGQEARLRCSPMKGHSHVYWYRQLPEEGLKFMVYLQKENIIDESGMPKERFSAEFPKEGPSILRIQQVVRGDSAAYFCASSPYPLFFDTEAFFGQGTRLTVV.

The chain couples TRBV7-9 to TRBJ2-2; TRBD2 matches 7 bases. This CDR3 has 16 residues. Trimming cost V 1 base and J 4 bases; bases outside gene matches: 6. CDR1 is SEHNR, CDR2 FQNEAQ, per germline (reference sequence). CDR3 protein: CASSLDGRLLTGELFF. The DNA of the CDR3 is TGTGCCAGCAGCTTAGACGGGAGGCTTCTCACCGGGGAGCTGTTTTTT.

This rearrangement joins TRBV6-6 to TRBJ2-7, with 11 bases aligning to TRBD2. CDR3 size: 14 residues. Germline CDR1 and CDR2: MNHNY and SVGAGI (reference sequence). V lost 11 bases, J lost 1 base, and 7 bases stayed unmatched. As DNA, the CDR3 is TGTGCCCTATCCCTAGCGGGAGGTTCCTACGAGCAGTACTTC. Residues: CALSLAGGSYEQYF.

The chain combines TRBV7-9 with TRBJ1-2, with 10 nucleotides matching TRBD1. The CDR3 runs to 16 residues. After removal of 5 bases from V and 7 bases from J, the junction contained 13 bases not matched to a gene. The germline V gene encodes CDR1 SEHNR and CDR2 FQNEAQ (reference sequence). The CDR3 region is CASSDTGDRGPRGYTF. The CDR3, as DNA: TGTGCCAGCAGCGACACCGGGGACAGGGGCCCCCGTGGCTACACCTTC.